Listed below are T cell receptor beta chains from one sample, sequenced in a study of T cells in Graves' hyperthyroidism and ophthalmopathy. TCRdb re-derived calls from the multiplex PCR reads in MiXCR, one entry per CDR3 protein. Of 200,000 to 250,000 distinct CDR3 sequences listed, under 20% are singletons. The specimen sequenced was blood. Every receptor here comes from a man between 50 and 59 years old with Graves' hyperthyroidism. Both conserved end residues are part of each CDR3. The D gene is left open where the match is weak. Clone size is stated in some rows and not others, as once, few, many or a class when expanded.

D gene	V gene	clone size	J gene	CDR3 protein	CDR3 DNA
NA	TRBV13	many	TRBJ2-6	CASSPAGGGANVLTF	TGTGCCAGCAGCCCGGCAGGCGGAGGGGCCAACGTCCTGACTTTC
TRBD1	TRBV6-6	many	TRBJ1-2	CASSYPFTGGWGYTF	TGTGCCAGCAGTTACCCCTTCACAGGGGGCTGGGGCTACACCTTC
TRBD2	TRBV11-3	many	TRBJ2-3	CASSHVLSGSEDTQYF	TGTGCCAGCAGCCACGTCCTGAGCGGGAGCGAAGATACGCAGTATTTT
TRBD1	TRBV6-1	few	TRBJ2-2	CASSGRGRLRTGELFF	TGTGCCAGCAGTGGCAGGGGGCGCCTGCGAACCGGGGAGCTGTTTTTT
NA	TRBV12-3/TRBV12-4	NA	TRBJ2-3	CASSLALGSTDTQYF	TGTGCCAGCAGTTTAGCGCTCGGAAGCACAGATACGCAGTATTTT
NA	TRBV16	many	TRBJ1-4	CASSQSGVTNEKLFF	TGTGCCAGCAGCCAATCGGGCGTGACTAATGAAAAACTGTTTTTT
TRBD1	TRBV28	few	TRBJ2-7	CASSPNRGSYEQYF	TGTGCCAGCAGTCCCAACAGGGGATCGTACGAGCAGTACTTC
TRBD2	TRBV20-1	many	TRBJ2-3	CSAQTSAWPGTDTQYF	TGCAGTGCCCAGACTAGCGCATGGCCGGGAACAGATACGCAGTATTTT
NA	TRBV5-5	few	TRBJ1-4	CASSPLTTNEKLFF	TGTGCCAGCAGCCCACTTACCACTAATGAAAAACTGTTTTTT
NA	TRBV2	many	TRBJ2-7	CASRKFRTPASEQYF	TGTGCCAGCAGAAAATTTCGGACACCAGCGTCCGAGCAGTACTTC
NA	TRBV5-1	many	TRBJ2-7	CASSLGTGLSYEQYF	TGCGCCAGCAGCTTGGGAACAGGACTGTCCTACGAGCAGTACTTC
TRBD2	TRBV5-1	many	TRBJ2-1	CASSGGGTSYNEQFF	TGCGCCAGCAGCGGGGGAGGGACTTCCTACAATGAGCAGTTCTTC
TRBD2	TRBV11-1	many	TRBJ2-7	CASSLATSGTYEQYF	TGTGCCAGCAGCTTAGCGACTAGCGGGACCTACGAGCAGTACTTC
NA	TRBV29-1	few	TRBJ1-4	CSVLGGFNEKLFF	TGCAGCGTTCTGGGGGGCTTTAATGAAAAACTGTTTTTT
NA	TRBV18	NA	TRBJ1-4	CASSAGAANEKLFF	TGTGCCAGCTCGGCAGGGGCGGCTAATGAAAAACTGTTTTTT
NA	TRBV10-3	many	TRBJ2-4	CAISVELAGVQYF	TGTGCCATCAGTGTCGAGCTAGCTGGGGTTCAGTACTTC
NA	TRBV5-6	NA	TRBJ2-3	CASSSGTFTDTQYF	TGTGCCAGCAGTTCAGGGACTTTCACAGATACGCAGTATTTT
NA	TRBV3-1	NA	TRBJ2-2	CASSQLSTAGELFF	TGTGCCAGCAGCCAATTATCGACGGCCGGGGAGCTGTTTTTT
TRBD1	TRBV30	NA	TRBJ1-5	CAWSSGTAVQPQHF	TGTGCCTGGAGCAGCGGGACAGCGGTCCAGCCCCAGCATTTT
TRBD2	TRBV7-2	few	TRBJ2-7	CASSPRLAGLYEQYF	TGTGCCAGCAGCCCCAGACTAGCGGGATTATACGAGCAGTACTTC
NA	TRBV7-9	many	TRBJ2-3	CASSLVRSQADTQYF	TGTGCCAGCAGCTTAGTTAGATCCCAAGCAGATACGCAGTATTTT
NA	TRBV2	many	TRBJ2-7	CASGAGTSYEQYF	TGTGCCAGCGGTGCAGGAACTTCCTACGAGCAGTACTTC
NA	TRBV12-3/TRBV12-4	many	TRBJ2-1	CASSHSSEQFF	TGTGCCAGCAGCCATTCCAGTGAGCAGTTCTTC
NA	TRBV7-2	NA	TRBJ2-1	CARPYPLNNEQFF	TGTGCCAGGCCATACCCCCTGAACAATGAGCAGTTCTTC
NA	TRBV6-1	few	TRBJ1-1	CASSLDPQYTEAFF	TGTGCCAGCAGTTTGGACCCCCAGTACACTGAAGCTTTCTTT
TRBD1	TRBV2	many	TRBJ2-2	CASSVDRGVTGELFF	TGTGCCAGCAGTGTGGACAGGGGCGTCACCGGGGAGCTGTTTTTT
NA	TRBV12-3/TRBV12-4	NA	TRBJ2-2	CASSPWGRGDTGELFF	TGTGCCAGCAGTCCTTGGGGGAGGGGGGACACCGGGGAGCTGTTTTTT
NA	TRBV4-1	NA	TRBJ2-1	CASSQVGVFEQFF	TGCGCCAGCAGCCAAGTGGGCGTGTTTGAGCAGTTCTTC
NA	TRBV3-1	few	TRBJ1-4	CASSQEPYGEKLFF	TGTGCCAGCAGCCAAGAGCCCTACGGGGAAAAACTGTTTTTT
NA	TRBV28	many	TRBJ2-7	CASSRGGRPRHEQYF	TGTGCCAGCAGTCGAGGCGGCAGGCCAAGACACGAGCAGTACTTC